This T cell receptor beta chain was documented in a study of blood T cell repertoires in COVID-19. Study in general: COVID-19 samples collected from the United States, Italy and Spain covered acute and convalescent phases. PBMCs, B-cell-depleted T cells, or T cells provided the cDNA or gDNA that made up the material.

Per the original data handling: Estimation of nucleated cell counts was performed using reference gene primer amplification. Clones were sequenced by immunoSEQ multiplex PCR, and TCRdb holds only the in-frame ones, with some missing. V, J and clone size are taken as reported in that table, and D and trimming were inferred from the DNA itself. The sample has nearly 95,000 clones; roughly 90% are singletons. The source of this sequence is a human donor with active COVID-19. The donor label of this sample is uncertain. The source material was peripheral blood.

The CDR3 sequence: CASRAGSNYGYTF. CDR3 in DNA: TGTGCCAGCAGGGCCGGGTCCAACTATGGCTACACCTTC. The gene calls are TRBV27 and TRBJ1-2; D not certain. Trimming took 6 bases from V and 2 from J, leaving 10 bases between them. This CDR3 region has 13 residues. Germline assignment: CDR1 MNHEY and CDR2 SMNVEV (reference sequence).